The TCR beta chain described here comes from a study of blood T cell repertoires in COVID-19. Clones were read by immunoSEQ multiplex PCR, and TCRdb kept only the in-frame ones, dropping some. The sample contains more than 85,000 clones, 70% to 90% of which appear only once. With V trimmed by 3 bases and J by 10 bases, 32 bases remained unmatched. Germline V CDR1 and CDR2: SGHDN, FVKESK. The CDR3 has 22 residues. The clonotype comes from a human donor in a cohort sampled during active COVID-19. The sequencing input was peripheral blood. This chain uses TRBV14 with TRBJ2-1; 8 bases fit TRBD2. CDR3 bases: TGTGCCAGCAGCCATCGACGGGTGAGCGGGACTAGTCGGTTATTAGAGTCGGTAGAGCAGTTCTTC. Its translation: CASSHRRVSGTSRLLESVEQFF.